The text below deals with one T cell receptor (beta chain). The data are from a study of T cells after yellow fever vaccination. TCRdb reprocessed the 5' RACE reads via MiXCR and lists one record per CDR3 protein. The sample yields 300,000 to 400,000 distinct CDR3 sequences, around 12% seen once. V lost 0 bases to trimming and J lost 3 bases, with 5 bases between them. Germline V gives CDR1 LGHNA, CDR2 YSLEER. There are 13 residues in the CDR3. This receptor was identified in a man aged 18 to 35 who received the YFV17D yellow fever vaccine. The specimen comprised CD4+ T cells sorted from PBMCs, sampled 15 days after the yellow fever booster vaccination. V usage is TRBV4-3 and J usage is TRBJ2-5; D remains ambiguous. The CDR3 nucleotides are TGCGCCAGCAGCCAAGATTTAGAAGAGACCCAGTACTTC. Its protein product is CASSQDLEETQYF.